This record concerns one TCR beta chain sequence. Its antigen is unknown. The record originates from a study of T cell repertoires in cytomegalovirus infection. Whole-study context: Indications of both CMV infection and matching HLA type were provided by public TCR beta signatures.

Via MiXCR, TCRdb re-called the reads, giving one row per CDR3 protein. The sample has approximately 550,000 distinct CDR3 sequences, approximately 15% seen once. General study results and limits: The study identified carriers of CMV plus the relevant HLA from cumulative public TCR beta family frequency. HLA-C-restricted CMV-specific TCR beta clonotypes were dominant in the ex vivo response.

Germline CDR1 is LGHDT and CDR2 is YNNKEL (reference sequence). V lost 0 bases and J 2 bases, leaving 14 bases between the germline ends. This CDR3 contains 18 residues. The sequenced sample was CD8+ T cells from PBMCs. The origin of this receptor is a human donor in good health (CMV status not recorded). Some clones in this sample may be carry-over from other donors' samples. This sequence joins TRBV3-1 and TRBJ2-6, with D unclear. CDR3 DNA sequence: TGTGCCAGCAGCCAAGAGGCCTACTGGCAGCCTGGGGCCAACGTCCTGACTTTC. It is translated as CASSQEAYWQPGANVLTF.